Each of the 11 T cell receptor beta chains below was sequenced from the same sample in a study of blood T cell repertoires in COVID-19. The assay was immunoSEQ multiplex PCR, and TCRdb's table has in-frame clones only and misses some. The data hold roughly 95,000 clones, with less than 85% observed a single time. The sample consisted of peripheral blood. These receptors originate from a human donor in a cohort sampled during active COVID-19.

This chain uses TRBV19 with TRBJ1-1; no reliable D call. The ends were cut back, 7 bases at V and 0 bases at J, with 12 bases in the middle. The CDR3 is 14 amino acids. The germline gives CDR1 LNHDA, CDR2 SQIVND (reference sequence). For the CDR3, the DNA is TGTGCCAGTACCCCAAGAGGTATGAACACTGAAGCTTTCTTT. It is translated as CASTPRGMNTEAFF.

The chain recombines TRBV25-1 with TRBJ1-1, with a tentative D call TRBD1 (6 bases). Looked up from germline, CDR1 is MGHDK and CDR2 is SYGVNS. V lost 7 bases and J lost 7, with 13 bases in between. The CDR3 has 12 residues. CDR3 amino acids: CASIGDTLEAFF. CDR3 DNA: TGTGCCAGCATCGGGGACACCCTTGAAGCTTTCTTT.

The CDR3 bases are TGTGCCAGCAGTTCAGGACATTCCGGCAATCAGCCCCAGCATTTT. Translated: CASSSGHSGNQPQHF. V gene TRBV6-2 or TRBV6-3 combines with J gene TRBJ1-5, with a tentative D call TRBD1 (5 bases). This CDR3 spans 15 amino acids. Trimming shortened V by 4 bases and J by 2 bases, and 12 bases separated the two germline ends. CDR1 and CDR2 from the germline V gene are MNHEY and SVGEGT.

This chain uses TRBV18 with TRBJ1-1, with D hard to call. This CDR3 is built from 15 residues. Germline V gene lookup returns CDR1 KGHSH and CDR2 LQKENI. V lost 6 bases and J 1 base, leaving 15 bases between the germline ends. The CDR3 coding sequence is TGTGCCAGCTCGTCATTGGGAGACAAGAACACTGAAGCTTTCTTT. Translation gives CASSSLGDKNTEAFF.

The chain employs TRBV10-3 and TRBJ1-2; D not resolved. This CDR3 contains 13 residues. The V end lost 3 bases, the J end lost 7 bases, and 12 bases lay between the germline ends. The germline gives CDR1 ENHRY, CDR2 SYGVKD. The CDR3 loop is CAISDRTNSGYTF. The CDR3 region has the DNA TGTGCCATCAGTGACCGGACTAACAGTGGCTACACCTTC.

V and J are TRBV5-4 and TRBJ2-7, with D unresolved. CDR1 SGHNT and CDR2 YYREEE come from the germline V gene (reference sequence). CDR3 length: 15 amino acids. Between the trimmed V and J ends, which lost 9 bases and 5 bases, there was a span of 24 bases. CDR3 in amino acids: CANCNWATSVHEQYF. CDR3 DNA sequence: TGTGCCAACTGCAACTGGGCGACATCCGTCCACGAGCAGTACTTC. Looking up the rest from reference TRBV5-4 and TRBJ2-7 gives the full variable domain: ETGVTQSPTHLIKTRGQQVTLRCSSQSGHNTVSWYQQALGQGPQFIFQYYREEENGRGNFPPRFSGLQFPNYSSELNVNALELDDSALYLCANCNWATSVHEQYFGPGTRLTVT.

This clone was seen once. This rearrangement joins TRBV5-1 to TRBJ2-2; 11 bases map to TRBD2. CDR1 and CDR2 (germline): SGHRS, YFSETQ. Trimming at V came to 0 bases and at J to 5 bases, leaving 3 bases not matched to a gene. The CDR3 covers 16 residues. DNA for the CDR3: TGCGCCAGCAGCTTGGGGGGGACTAGCGGAACCGGGGAGCTGTTTTTT. It codes for CASSLGGTSGTGELFF.

This clone was seen just once. The genes are TRBV6-5 and TRBJ1-4; 8 positions agree with TRBD1. V lost 6 bases to trimming and J lost 11 bases; unmatched junction nucleotides: 5. The germline gives CDR1 MNHEY, CDR2 SVGAGI. This CDR3 spans 12 amino acids. The CDR3 sequence: CASRRTGNKLFF. For the CDR3, the DNA is TGTGCCAGCAGAAGGACAGGGAATAAACTGTTTTTT.

This clone was observed a handful of times. V is TRBV6-2 or TRBV6-3 and J is TRBJ2-2; D is unclear. Germline values: CDR1 MNHEY, CDR2 SVGEGT. The V and J ends lost 2 bases and 0 bases respectively, with 7 bases between them. The CDR3 covers 15 residues. The CDR3 loop is CASSYRSANTGELFF. For the CDR3, the DNA is TGTGCCAGCAGTTACAGGAGCGCGAACACCGGGGAGCTGTTTTTT.

CDR3 amino acids: CASSWGQALGNTIYF. DNA of the CDR3: TGTGCCAGCAGCTGGGGACAGGCGCTTGGAAACACCATATATTTT. The rearrangement uses TRBV5-5 and TRBJ1-3, with TRBD1 matching over 8 bases. This CDR3 comprises 15 residues. CDR1 SGHKS and CDR2 YYEKEE come from the germline V gene (reference sequence). The ends lost 3 bases at V and 3 bases at J; junction bases unmatched: 5. Complete variable domain (other parts from reference TRBV5-5 and TRBJ1-3): DAGVTQSPTHLIKTRGQQVTLRCSPISGHKSVSWYQQVLGQGPQFIFQYYEKEERGRGNFPDRFSARQFPNYSSELNVNALLLGDSALYLCASSWGQALGNTIYFGEGSWLTVV.

The chain couples TRBV6-5 to TRBJ2-5; possibly TRBD2 for D (6 bases). Trimming pared 7 bases from V and 1 base from J, leaving 13 bases between. The CDR3 spans 14 residues. The germline V gene encodes CDR1 MNHEY and CDR2 SVGAGI. CDR3 region: CASKRMGGQETQYF. The CDR3 region has the DNA TGTGCCAGCAAACGAATGGGGGGCCAAGAGACCCAGTACTTC.